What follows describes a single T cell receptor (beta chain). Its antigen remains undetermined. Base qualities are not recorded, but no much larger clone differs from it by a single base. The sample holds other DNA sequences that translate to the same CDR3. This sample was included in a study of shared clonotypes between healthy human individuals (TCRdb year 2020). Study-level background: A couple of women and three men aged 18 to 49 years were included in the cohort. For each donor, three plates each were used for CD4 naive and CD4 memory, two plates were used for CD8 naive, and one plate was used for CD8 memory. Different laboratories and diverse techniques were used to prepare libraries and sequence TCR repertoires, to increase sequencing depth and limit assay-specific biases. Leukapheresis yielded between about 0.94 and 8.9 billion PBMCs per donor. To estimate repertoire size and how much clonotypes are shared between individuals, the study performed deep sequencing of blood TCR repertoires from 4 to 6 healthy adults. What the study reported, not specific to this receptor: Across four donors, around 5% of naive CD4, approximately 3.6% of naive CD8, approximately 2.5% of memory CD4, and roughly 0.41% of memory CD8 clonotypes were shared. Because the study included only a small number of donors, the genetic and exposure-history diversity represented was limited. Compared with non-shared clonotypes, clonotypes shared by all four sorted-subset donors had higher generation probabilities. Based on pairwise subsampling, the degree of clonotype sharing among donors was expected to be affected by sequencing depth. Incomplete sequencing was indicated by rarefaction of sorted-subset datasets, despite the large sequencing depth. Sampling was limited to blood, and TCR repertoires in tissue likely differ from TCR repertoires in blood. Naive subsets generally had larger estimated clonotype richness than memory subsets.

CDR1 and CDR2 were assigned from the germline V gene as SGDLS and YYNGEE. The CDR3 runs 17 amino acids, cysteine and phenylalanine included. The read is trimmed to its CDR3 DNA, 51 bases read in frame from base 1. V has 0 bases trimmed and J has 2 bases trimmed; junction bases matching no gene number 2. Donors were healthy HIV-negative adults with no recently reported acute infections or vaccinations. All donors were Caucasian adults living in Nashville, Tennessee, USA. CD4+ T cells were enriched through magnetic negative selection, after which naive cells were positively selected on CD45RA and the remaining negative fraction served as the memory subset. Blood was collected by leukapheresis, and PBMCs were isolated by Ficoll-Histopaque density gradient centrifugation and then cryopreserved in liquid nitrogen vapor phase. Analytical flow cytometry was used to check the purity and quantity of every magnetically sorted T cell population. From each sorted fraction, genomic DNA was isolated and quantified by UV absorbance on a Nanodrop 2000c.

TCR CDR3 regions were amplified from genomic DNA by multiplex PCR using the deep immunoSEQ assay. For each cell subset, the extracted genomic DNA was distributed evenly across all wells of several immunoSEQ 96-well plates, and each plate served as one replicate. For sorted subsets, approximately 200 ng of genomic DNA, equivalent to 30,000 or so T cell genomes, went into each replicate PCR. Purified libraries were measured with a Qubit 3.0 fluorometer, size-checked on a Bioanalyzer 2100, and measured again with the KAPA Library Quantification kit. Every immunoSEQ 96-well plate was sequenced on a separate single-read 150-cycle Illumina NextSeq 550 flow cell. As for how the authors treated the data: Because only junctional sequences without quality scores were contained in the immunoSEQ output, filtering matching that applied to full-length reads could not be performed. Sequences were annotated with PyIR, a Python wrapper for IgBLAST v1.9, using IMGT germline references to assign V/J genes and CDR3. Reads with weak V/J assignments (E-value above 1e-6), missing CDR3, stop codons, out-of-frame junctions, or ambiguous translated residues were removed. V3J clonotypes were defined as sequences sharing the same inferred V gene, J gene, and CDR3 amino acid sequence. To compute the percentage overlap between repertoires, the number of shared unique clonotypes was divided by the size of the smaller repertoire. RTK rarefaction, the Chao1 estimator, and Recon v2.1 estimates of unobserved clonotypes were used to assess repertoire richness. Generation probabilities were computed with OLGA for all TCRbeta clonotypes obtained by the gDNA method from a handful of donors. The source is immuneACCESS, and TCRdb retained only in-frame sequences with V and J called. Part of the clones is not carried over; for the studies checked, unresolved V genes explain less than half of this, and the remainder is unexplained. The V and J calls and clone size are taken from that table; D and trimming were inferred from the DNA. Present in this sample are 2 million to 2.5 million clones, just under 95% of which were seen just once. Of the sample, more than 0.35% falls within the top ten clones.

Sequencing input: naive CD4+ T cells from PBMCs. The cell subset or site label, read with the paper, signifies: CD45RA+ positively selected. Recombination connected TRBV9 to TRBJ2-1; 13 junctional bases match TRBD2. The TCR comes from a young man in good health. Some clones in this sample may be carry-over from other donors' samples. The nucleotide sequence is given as TGTGCCAGCAGCGTAGGACTAGCGGGAGGTGCCTACAATGAGCAGTTCTTC. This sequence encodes CASSVGLAGGAYNEQFF. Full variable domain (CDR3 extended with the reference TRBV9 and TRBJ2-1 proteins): DSGVTQTPKHLITATGQRVTLRCSPRSGDLSVYWYQQSLDQGLQFLIQYYNGEERAKGNILERFSAQQFPDLHSELNLSSLELGDSALYFCASSVGLAGGAYNEQFFGPGTRLTVL.